The entry that follows covers one T cell receptor beta chain sequence. No antigen is known for it. The data are from a study of PD-L1 blockade in urothelial cancer. As for the study in general: Samples of blood were analyzed 3 weeks (second dose) and 6 weeks after treatment start. Median blood clonality was 0.080, with more than 75,000 unique TCRs. Study-wide points: Tumor-associated TCR clones expanded more in blood at 3 weeks in patients with durable benefit. Below-median blood TCR clonality before treatment forecast better survival.

TCRdb's table, derived via immunoSEQ multiplex PCR, lists solely in-frame clones and lacks some. Of about 80,000 clones detected, roughly 90% appear once; the ten largest clones hold about 6%. This TCR was sampled from a woman aged 65 to 85 with urothelial cancer. The sequencing here drew on PBMCs, taken around atezolizumab (anti-PD-L1) treatment.

The CDR3 sequence is CSVMGGGATEAFF. CDR3 nucleotides: TGCAGCGTCATGGGGGGGGGCGCGACTGAAGCTTTCTTT. The V gene is TRBV29-1, the J gene TRBJ1-1; a possible D gene is TRBD1 (6 bases). CDR1 is SQVTM, CDR2 ANQGSEA, per germline. V lost 6 bases and J lost 5, with 16 bases in between. This CDR3 spans 13 amino acids. Full variable domain (remainder filled in from reference TRBV29-1 and TRBJ1-1): SAVISQKPSRDICQRGTSLTIQCQVDSQVTMMFWYRQQPGQSLTLIATANQGSEATYESGFVIDKFPISRPNLTFSTLTVSNMSPEDSSIYLCSVMGGGATEAFFGQGTRLTVV.